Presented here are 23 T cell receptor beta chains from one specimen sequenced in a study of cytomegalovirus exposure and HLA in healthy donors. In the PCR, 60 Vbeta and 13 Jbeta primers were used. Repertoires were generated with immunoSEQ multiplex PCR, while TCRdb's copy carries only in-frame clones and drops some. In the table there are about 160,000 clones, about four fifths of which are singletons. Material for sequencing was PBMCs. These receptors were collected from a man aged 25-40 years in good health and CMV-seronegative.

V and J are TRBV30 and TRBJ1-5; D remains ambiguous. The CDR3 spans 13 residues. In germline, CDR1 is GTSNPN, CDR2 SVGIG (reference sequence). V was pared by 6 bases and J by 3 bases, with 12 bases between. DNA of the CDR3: TGTGCCTGCCAACGGAGGGACAATCAGCCCCAGCATTTT. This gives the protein CACQRRDNQPQHF.

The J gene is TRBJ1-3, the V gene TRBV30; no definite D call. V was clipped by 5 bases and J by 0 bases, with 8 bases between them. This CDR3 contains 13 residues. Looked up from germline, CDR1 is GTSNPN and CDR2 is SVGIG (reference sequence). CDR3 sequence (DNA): TGTGCCTGGGGCAGGAACTCTGGAAACACCATATATTTT. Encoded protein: CAWGRNSGNTIYF.

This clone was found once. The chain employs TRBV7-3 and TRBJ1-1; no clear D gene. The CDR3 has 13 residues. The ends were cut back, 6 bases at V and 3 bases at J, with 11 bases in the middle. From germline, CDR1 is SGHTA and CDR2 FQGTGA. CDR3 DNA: TGTGCCAGCAGGGCTCCGGGAGACACTGAAGCTTTCTTT. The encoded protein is CASRAPGDTEAFF.

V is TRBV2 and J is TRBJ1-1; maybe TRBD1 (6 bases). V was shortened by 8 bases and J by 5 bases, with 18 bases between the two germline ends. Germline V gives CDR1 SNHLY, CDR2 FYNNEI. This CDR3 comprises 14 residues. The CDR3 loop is CASRQGLGTTEAFF. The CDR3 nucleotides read TGTGCCAGCCGCCAGGGGCTGGGCACGACTGAAGCTTTCTTT.

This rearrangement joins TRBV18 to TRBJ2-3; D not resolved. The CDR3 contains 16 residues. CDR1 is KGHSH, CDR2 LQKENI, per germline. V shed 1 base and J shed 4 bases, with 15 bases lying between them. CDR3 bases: TGTGCCAGCTCACCACGGAGTTACCCTACCCCAGATACGCAGTATTTT. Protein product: CASSPRSYPTPDTQYF.

CDR3 amino acids: CASSTTASGRVWNEQFF. CDR3 DNA sequence: TGTGCCAGCTCCACCACGGCTAGCGGGAGGGTATGGAATGAGCAGTTCTTC. The genes are TRBV18 and TRBJ2-1; the match to TRBD2 covers 12 bases. The V gene's germline CDR1 is KGHSH and CDR2 LQKENI. V shed 6 bases, J shed 7 bases, and the junction held 13 bases outside the gene matches. CDR3 length: 17 amino acids. The full variable domain, in which reference TRBV18 and TRBJ2-1 provide the parts outside the CDR3, is NAGVMQNPRHLVRRRGQEARLRCSPMKGHSHVYWYRQLPEEGLKFMVYLQKENIIDESGMPKERFSAEFPKEGPSILRIQQVVRGDSAAYFCASSTTASGRVWNEQFFGPGTRLTVL.

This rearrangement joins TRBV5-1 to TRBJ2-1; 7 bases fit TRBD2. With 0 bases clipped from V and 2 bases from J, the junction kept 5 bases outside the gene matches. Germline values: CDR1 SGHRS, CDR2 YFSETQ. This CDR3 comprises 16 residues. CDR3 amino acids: CASSLVAGVPYNEQFF. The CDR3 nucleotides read TGCGCCAGCAGCTTGGTGGCGGGGGTACCCTACAATGAGCAGTTCTTC.

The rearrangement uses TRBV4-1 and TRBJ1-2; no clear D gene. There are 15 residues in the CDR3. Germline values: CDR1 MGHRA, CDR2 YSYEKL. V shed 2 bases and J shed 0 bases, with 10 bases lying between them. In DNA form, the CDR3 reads TGCGCCAGCAGCCAATCCTTGTTAGCTAACTATGGCTACACCTTC. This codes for CASSQSLLANYGYTF.

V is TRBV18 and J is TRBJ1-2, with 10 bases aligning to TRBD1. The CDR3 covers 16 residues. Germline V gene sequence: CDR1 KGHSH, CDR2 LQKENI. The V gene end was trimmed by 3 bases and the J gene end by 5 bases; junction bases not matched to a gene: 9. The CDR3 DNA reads TGTGCCAGCTCACCGAGTTCGGGACAGGGGTTTTATGGCTACACCTTC. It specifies CASSPSSGQGFYGYTF.

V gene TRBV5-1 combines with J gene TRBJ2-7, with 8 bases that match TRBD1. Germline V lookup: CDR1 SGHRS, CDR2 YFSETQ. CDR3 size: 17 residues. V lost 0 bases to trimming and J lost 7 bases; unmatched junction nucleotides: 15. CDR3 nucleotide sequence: TGCGCCAGCAGCTTGGGAATATTCGGCAGGGGGCCGGGGGAGCAGTACTTC. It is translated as CASSLGIFGRGPGEQYF. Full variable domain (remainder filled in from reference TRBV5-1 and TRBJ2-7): KAGVTQTPRYLIKTRGQQVTLSCSPISGHRSVSWYQQTPGQGLQFLFEYFSETQRNKGNFPGRFSGRQFSNSRSEMNVSTLELGDSALYLCASSLGIFGRGPGEQYFGPGTRLTVT.

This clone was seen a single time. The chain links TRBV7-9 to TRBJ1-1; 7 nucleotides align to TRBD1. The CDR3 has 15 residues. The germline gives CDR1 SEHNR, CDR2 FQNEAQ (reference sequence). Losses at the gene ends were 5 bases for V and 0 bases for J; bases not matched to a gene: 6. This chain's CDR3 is CASSPETGLNTEAFF. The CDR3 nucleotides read TGTGCCAGCAGCCCCGAGACAGGGCTGAACACTGAAGCTTTCTTT. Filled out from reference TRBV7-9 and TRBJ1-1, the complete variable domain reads DTGVSQNPRHKITKRGQNVTFRCDPISEHNRLYWYRQTLGQGPEFLTYFQNEAQLEKSRLLSDRFSAERPKGSFSTLEIQRTEQGDSAMYLCASSPETGLNTEAFFGQGTRLTVV.

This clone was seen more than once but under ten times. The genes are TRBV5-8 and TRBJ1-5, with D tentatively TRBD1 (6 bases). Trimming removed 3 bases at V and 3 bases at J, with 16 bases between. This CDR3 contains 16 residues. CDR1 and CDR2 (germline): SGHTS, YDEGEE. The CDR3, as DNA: TGTGCCAGCAGCTCACAGGGAAAAGGCCCCAATCAGCCCCAGCATTTT. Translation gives CASSSQGKGPNQPQHF. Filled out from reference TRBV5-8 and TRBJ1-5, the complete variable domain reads EAGVTQSPTHLIKTRGQQATLRCSPISGHTSVYWYQQALGLGLQFLLWYDEGEERNRGNFPPRFSGRQFPNYSSELNVNALELEDSALYLCASSSQGKGPNQPQHFGDGTRLSIL.

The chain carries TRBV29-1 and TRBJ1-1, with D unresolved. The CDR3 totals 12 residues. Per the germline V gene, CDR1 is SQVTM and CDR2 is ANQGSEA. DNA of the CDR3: TGCATCACTAACCCAGCGCAAACTGAAGCTTTCTTT. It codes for CITNPAQTEAFF.

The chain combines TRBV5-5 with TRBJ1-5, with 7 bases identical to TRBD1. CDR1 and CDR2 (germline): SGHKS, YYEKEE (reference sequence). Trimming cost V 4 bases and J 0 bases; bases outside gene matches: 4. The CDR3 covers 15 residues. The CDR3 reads CASSRDRDSNQPQHF. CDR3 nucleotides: TGTGCCAGCAGCCGAGACAGGGATAGCAATCAGCCCCAGCATTTT.

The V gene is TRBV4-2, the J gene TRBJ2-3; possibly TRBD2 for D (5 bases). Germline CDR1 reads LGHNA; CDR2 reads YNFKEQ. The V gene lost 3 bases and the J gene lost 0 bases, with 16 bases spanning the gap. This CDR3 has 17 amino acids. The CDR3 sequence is CASSHPGSASSTDTQYF. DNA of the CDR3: TGTGCCAGCAGCCATCCGGGGAGCGCTTCGAGCACAGATACGCAGTATTTT.

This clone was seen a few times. The CDR3 reads CASSPRTGSNQPQHF. The CDR3 nucleotides are TGTGCCAGTAGTCCCCGGACAGGGAGCAATCAGCCCCAGCATTTT. The chain uses TRBV19 and TRBJ1-5; 8 nucleotides match TRBD1. Unmatched junction bases numbered 4, after V lost 5 bases and J lost 1 base. Germline CDR1 and CDR2: LNHDA and SQIVND (reference sequence). The length of the CDR3 is 15 residues.

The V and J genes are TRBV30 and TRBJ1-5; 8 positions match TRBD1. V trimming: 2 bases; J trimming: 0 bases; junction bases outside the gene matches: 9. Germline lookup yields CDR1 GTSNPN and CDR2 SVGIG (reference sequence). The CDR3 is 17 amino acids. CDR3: CAWSPRDRTYSNQPQHF. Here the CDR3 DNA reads TGTGCCTGGAGTCCGCGGGACAGGACATATAGCAATCAGCCCCAGCATTTT.

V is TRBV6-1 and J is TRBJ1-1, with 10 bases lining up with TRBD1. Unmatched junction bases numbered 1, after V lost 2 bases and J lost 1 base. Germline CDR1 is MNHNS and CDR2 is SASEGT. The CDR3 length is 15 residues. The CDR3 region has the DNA TGTGCCAGCAGTGAATGGGACAGGGGGAACACTGAAGCTTTCTTT. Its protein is CASSEWDRGNTEAFF.

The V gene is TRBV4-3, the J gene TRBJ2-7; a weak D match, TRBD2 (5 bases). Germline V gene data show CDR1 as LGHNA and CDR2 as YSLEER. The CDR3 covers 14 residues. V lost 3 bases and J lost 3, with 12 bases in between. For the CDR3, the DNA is TGCGCCAGCAGCCACGAGATAGGGAGCTACGAGCAGTACTTC. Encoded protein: CASSHEIGSYEQYF.

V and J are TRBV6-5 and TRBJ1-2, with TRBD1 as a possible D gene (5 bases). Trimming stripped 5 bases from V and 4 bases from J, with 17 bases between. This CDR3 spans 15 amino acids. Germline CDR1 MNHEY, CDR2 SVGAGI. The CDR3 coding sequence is TGTGCCAGCAGTCAAAACCTTGACAGCCTCTATGGCTACACCTTC. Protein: CASSQNLDSLYGYTF.

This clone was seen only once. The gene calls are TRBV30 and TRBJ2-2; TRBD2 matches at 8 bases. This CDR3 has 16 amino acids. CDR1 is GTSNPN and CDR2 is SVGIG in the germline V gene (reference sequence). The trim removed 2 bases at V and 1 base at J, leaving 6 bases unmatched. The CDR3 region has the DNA TGTGCCTGGAGTTTATTAGCGGGACTGAACACCGGGGAGCTGTTTTTT. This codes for CAWSLLAGLNTGELFF.

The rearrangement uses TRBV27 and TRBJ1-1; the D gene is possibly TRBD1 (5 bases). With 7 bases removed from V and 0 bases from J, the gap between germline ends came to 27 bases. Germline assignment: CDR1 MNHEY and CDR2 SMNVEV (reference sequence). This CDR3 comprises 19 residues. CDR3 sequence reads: CASNHVADQGDPMNTEAFF. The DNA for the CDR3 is TGTGCCAGCAACCACGTAGCGGACCAGGGCGATCCTATGAACACTGAAGCTTTCTTT.

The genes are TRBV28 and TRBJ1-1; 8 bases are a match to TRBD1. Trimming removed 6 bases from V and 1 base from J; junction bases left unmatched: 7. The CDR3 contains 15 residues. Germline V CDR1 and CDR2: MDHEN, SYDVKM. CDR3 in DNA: TGTGCCAGCAGCCAACGACAGGGGACGAACACTGAAGCTTTCTTT. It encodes CASSQRQGTNTEAFF.